A single sample gave rise to the 9 T cell receptor beta chains below, sequenced in a study of shared T cell receptors in the human thymus. Data came from immunoSEQ multiplex PCR; TCRdb stores just in-frame clones and leaves some out. The repertoire consists of about 660,000 clones, with around 87% occurring once and the leading ten covering 0.0085% to 0.012%. The same data also contributed to another study, on human thymus T cells.

Sequencing was done on a sample of thymocytes. The receptors come from a boy under three years old with a congenital heart defect.

CDR3 region: CASSARLAGDDTQYF. For the CDR3, the DNA is TGTGCCAGCAGTGCCCGGCTAGCGGGAGATGATACGCAGTATTTT. The chain carries TRBV6-4 and TRBJ2-3, with TRBD2 matching 10 bases. The CDR3 is 15 amino acids. Germline loops: CDR1 MRHNA, CDR2 SNTAGT. After removal of 4 bases from V and 6 bases from J, the junction contained 7 bases not matched to a gene.

The chain is built from TRBV6-1 and TRBJ2-4; a possible D gene is TRBD2 (6 bases). The germline V gene encodes CDR1 MNHNS and CDR2 SASEGT. The CDR3 is made up of 13 amino acids. Trimming took off 3 bases at V and 8 bases at J, with 11 bases between the two ends. The CDR3 DNA follows: TGTGCCAGCAGTGACCGGGGGTTTGACATTCAGTACTTC. It specifies CASSDRGFDIQYF.

The V gene is TRBV4-1, the J gene TRBJ2-5, with 9 bases fitting TRBD2. This CDR3 is 19 amino acids long. Germline V gene data show CDR1 as MGHRA and CDR2 as YSYEKL. V shed 1 base, J shed 0 bases, and the junction held 12 bases outside the gene matches. CDR3 sequence: CASSQGGPSGTADQETQYF. The CDR3 nucleotides read TGCGCCAGCAGCCAAGGGGGCCCTAGCGGGACCGCGGACCAAGAGACCCAGTACTTC.

The table lists this clone with a count of one. The genes are TRBV10-3 and TRBJ2-7, with 10 positions matching TRBD2. CDR3 length equals 18 residues. With 2 bases clipped from V and 0 bases from J, the junction kept 10 bases outside the gene matches. Germline CDR1 reads ENHRY; CDR2 reads SYGVKD. CDR3 sequence: CAISEPPDTSGISYEQYF. CDR3 in DNA: TGTGCCATCAGTGAGCCTCCGGATACTAGCGGGATCTCCTACGAGCAGTACTTC.

V is TRBV4-2 and J is TRBJ1-3, with 9 bases lining up with TRBD1. CDR1 and CDR2 from the germline V gene are LGHNA and YNFKEQ. The length of the CDR3 is 18 residues. With V trimmed by 4 bases and J by 2 bases, 12 bases remained unmatched. CDR3 DNA: TGTGCCAGCAGCCGTTCCCCGGGACAGGGAAGAACTGGAAACACCATATATTTT. As protein: CASSRSPGQGRTGNTIYF.

J is TRBJ2-7 and V is TRBV19; D perhaps matches TRBD1 (6 bases). The CDR3 extends over 14 amino acids. With 1 base removed from V and 4 bases from J, the gap between germline ends came to 11 bases. Germline CDR1 and CDR2: LNHDA and SQIVND (reference sequence). As DNA, the CDR3 is TGTGCCAGTAGTATAGTACAGGGTTCATACGAGCAGTACTTC. Translation: CASSIVQGSYEQYF. The full variable domain, completed using reference TRBV19 and TRBJ2-7, is DGGITQSPKYLFRKEGQNVTLSCEQNLNHDAMYWYRQDPGQGLRLIYYSQIVNDFQKGDIAEGYSVSREKKESFPLTVTSAQKNPTAFYLCASSIVQGSYEQYFGPGTRLTVT.

This chain connects TRBV27 to TRBJ1-1; the match to TRBD1 covers 9 bases. The germline CDR1 and CDR2 sequences are MNHEY and SMNVEV (reference sequence). This CDR3 spans 17 amino acids. V trimming: 7 bases; J trimming: 5 bases; junction bases outside the gene matches: 17. The CDR3 nucleotides read TGTGCCAGCACCCCGGTCACAGGGGGCTCTATGGGGACTGAAGCTTTCTTT. Residues: CASTPVTGGSMGTEAFF.

The CDR3 here is CSVTGGRTGELFF. The CDR3 nucleotides read TGCAGCGTTACAGGGGGCCGGACCGGGGAGCTGTTTTTT. This sequence joins TRBV29-1 and TRBJ2-2, with 9 bases lining up with TRBD1. The J segment lost 5 bases and the V segment lost 5 bases, leaving 3 bases of the junction unmatched. Germline V gives CDR1 SQVTM, CDR2 ANQGSEA. CDR3 size: 13 residues.

This chain links TRBV14 with TRBJ1-2, with 8 bases fitting TRBD1. The CDR3 is made up of 14 amino acids. From germline, CDR1 is SGHDN and CDR2 FVKESK. Trimming at V came to 6 bases and at J to 6 bases, leaving 9 bases not matched to a gene. CDR3 sequence reads: CASRPQGAWNGYTF. CDR3 bases: TGTGCCAGCAGGCCCCAGGGGGCGTGGAATGGCTACACCTTC.